Following are 2 T cell receptor beta chains from one sample sequenced in a study of T cell responses to AZD1222 COVID-19 vaccine. Measured with immunoSEQ multiplex PCR; TCRdb has only the in-frame clones, and not every one. The repertoire holds around 130,000 clones, with around 90% as singletons. The input for sequencing was peripheral blood, taken 28 days after the second AZD1222 dose. The receptors stem from an adult who received the AZD1222 COVID-19 vaccine.

This chain connects TRBV29-1 to TRBJ2-5, with D perhaps matching TRBD1 or TRBD2 (5 bases each). CDR3 length: 15 residues. Germline-derived CDR1 and CDR2 are SQVTM and ANQGSEA. V was pared by 0 bases and J by 5 bases, with 16 bases between. CDR3 sequence (DNA): TGCAGCGTTGAAGAACCGGGACCTTCGGTCGAGACCCAGTACTTC. Translating it yields CSVEEPGPSVETQYF. The full variable domain, in which reference TRBV29-1 and TRBJ2-5 provide the parts outside the CDR3, is SAVISQKPSRDICQRGTSLTIQCQVDSQVTMMFWYRQQPGQSLTLIATANQGSEATYESGFVIDKFPISRPNLTFSTLTVSNMSPEDSSIYLCSVEEPGPSVETQYFGPGTRLLVL.

The chain combines TRBV25-1 with TRBJ2-7; TRBD1 is a possible D gene (5 bases). V was pared by 2 bases and J by 9 bases, with 20 bases between. Germline assignment: CDR1 MGHDK and CDR2 SYGVNS. CDR3 length: 15 residues. DNA for the CDR3: TGTGCCAGCAGTGAAGGTGGCAGGGAAATTCTCGGGCAGTACTTC. Translation: CASSEGGREILGQYF.